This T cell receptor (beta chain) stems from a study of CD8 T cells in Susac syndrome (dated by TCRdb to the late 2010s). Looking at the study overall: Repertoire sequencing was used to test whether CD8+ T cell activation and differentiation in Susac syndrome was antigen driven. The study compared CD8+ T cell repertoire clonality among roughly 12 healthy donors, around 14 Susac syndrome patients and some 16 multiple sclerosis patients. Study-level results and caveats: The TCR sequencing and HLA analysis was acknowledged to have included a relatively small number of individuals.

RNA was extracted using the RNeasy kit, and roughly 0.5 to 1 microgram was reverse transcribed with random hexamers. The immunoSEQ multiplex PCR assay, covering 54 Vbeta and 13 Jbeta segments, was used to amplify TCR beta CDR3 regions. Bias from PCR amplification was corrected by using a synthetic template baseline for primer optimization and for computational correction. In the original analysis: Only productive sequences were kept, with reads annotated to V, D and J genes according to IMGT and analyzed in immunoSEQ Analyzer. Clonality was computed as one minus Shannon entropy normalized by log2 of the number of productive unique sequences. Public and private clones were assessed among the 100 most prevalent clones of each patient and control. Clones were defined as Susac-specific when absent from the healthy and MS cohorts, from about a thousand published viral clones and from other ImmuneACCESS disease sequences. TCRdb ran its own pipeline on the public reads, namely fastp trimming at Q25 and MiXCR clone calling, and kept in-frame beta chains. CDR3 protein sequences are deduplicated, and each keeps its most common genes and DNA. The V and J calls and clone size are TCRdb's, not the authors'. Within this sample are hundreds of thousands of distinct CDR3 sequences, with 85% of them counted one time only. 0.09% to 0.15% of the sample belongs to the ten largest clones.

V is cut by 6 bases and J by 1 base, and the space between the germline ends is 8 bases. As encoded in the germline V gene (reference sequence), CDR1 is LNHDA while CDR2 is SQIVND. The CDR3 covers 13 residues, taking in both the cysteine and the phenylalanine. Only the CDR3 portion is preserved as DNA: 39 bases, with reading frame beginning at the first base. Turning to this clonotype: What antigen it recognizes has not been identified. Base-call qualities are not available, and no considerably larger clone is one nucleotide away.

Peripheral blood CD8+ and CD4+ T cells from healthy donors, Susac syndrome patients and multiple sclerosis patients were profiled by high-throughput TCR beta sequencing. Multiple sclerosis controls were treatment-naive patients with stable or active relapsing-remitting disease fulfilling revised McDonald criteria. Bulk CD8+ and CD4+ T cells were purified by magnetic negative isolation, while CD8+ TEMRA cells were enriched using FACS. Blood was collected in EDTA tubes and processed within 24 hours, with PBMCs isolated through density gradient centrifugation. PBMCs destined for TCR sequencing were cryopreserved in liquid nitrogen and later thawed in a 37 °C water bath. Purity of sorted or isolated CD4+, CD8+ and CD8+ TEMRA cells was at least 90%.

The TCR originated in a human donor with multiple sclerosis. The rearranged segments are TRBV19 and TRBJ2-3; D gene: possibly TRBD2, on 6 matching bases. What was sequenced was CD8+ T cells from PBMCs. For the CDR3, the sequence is CASRGGGTDTQYF. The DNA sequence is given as TGTGCCAGTAGGGGGGGAGGCACAGATACGCAGTATTTT.